Listed below are T cell receptor beta chains from one sample, sequenced in a study of blood T cell repertoires in COVID-19. TCRdb keeps only in-frame clones here, not all; method: immunoSEQ multiplex PCR. The sample consists of approximately 97,000 clones, around 87% of them appearing once. The sample was peripheral blood. These receptors all come from a human donor in a cohort sampled during active COVID-19. CDR3s include the opening cysteine and the closing phenylalanine or tryptophan. D genes are given only for firm matches. Clone size, where shown, is once, few, many, or a class for clones that have expanded.

V,size,D,J,DNA,CDR3
TRBV15,-,-,TRBJ1-4,TGTGCCACCAGCAGTCCTGGCCGCACCGATGAAAAACTGTTTTTT,CATSSPGRTDEKLFF
TRBV28,-,-,TRBJ1-1,TGTGCCAGCAGTTTCACAGAGCTGAGCACTGAAGCTTTCTTT,CASSFTELSTEAFF
TRBV3-1/TRBV3-2,-,TRBD2,TRBJ2-5,TGTGCCAGCAGCCAAGATTCGGGGGCGATTGGGACTAGCGGGAGTGGGGAGACCCAGTACTTC,CASSQDSGAIGTSGSGETQYF
TRBV19,-,-,TRBJ1-1,TGTGCCAGTAGTACCCCAACGGCTCCTGCGGGAGCTTTCTTT,CASSTPTAPAGAFF
TRBV10-3,-,TRBD1,TRBJ2-1,TGTGCCATCACCGAGGGGACAGGGAAATACAATGAGCAGTTCTTC,CAITEGTGKYNEQFF
TRBV9,once,TRBD2,TRBJ2-1,TGTGCCAGCAGCGTAGGCTCTAGCGGCTACAATGAGCAGTTCTTC,CASSVGSSGYNEQFF
TRBV5-5,-,-,TRBJ1-1,TGTGCCAGCAGCTTGGGGGCAGGGCTGAACACTGAAGCTTTCTTT,CASSLGAGLNTEAFF
TRBV7-9,-,-,TRBJ2-5,TGTGCCAGCAGCTTAGTGGACAAGAAAGAGACCCAGTACTTC,CASSLVDKKETQYF
TRBV5-1,-,-,TRBJ2-5,TGCGCCAGCAGCCCTACCCAGGGTCGAGAGACCCAGTACTTC,CASSPTQGRETQYF
TRBV6-6,-,TRBD2,TRBJ2-7,TGTGCCAGCAGCGACCCTGGGACTAGCGGAAGCTACGAGCAGTACTTC,CASSDPGTSGSYEQYF
TRBV7-8,-,-,TRBJ1-2,TGTGCCAGCAGCTTATATGGAGGGGAGAGGTCCTATGGCTACACCTTC,CASSLYGGERSYGYTF
TRBV19,-,TRBD1,TRBJ2-1,TGTGCCAGTAGTATAGATCCTGGGACAGGGAAGGTTCATGAGCAGTTCTTC,CASSIDPGTGKVHEQFF
TRBV7-7,once,-,TRBJ1-1,TGTGCTAGCAGCTTCGGAGAGGACACTGAAGCTTTCTTT,CASSFGEDTEAFF
TRBV29-1,-,-,TRBJ1-3,TGCAGCGGGAGTACCAGCTCTGGAAACACCATATATTTT,CSGSTSSGNTIYF
TRBV27,-,-,TRBJ2-1,TGTGCCAGCAGTTTGAGTAGCGTCAATGAGCAGTTCTTC,CASSLSSVNEQFF
TRBV10-3,-,-,TRBJ1-1,TGTGCCATCAGAGTCCGGGACACTGAAGCTTTCTTT,CAIRVRDTEAFF
TRBV19,-,TRBD1,TRBJ1-1,TGTGCCAGTAGTAGAGACAGGGAAGGCACTGAAGCTTTCTTT,CASSRDREGTEAFF
TRBV9,-,TRBD2,TRBJ2-1,TGTGCCAGCAGCAATACCGGGAGGGCGCAGTTCTTC,CASSNTGRAQFF
TRBV7-2,-,TRBD1,TRBJ2-7,TGTGCCAGCAGCCTTCGACAGGGGGCCTACGAGCAGTACTTC,CASSLRQGAYEQYF
TRBV5-6,-,-,TRBJ2-1,TGTGCCAGCAGCATAAACCTCGGGAGCAACAATGAGCAGTTCTTC,CASSINLGSNNEQFF
TRBV14,once,-,TRBJ1-4,TGTGCCAGCAGCCAAGATCTGAGGCCTACTGGCGAAAAACTGTTTTTT,CASSQDLRPTGEKLFF
TRBV24-1,-,-,TRBJ2-3,TGTGCCACCAGTGATTTGGGCCGAAGCACAGATACGCAGTATTTT,CATSDLGRSTDTQYF
TRBV6-1,-,TRBD2,TRBJ2-3,TGTGCCAGCAGTGAAGCTTTTATTCGGCCTAGCGGCAGCACAGATACGCAGTATTTT,CASSEAFIRPSGSTDTQYF
TRBV29-1,-,TRBD2,TRBJ2-1,TGCAGCGTTGGGGCTAGCGGGATCTCCTACAATGAGCAGTTCTTC,CSVGASGISYNEQFF
TRBV19,-,TRBD1,TRBJ1-5,TGTGCCAGTAGTACAGACAGGGGAGACAATCAGCCCCAGCATTTT,CASSTDRGDNQPQHF
TRBV10-2,-,-,TRBJ2-1,TGCGCCAGCAGTGAGTCCCCGGGCTCCTACAATGAGCAGTTCTTC,CASSESPGSYNEQFF
TRBV7-3,-,TRBD2,TRBJ2-2,TGTGCCAGCAGCCCGAGCGGGAGGACTAACACCGGGGAGCTGTTTTTT,CASSPSGRTNTGELFF
TRBV28,-,TRBD1,TRBJ2-4,TGTGCCAGCAGTATCTCGACAGGGGTCAAAAACATTCAGTACTTC,CASSISTGVKNIQYF
TRBV9,-,-,TRBJ2-3,TGTGCCAGCAGCGAAGCCCACAGGGAAGATACGCAGTATTTT,CASSEAHREDTQYF
TRBV5-1,few,TRBD1,TRBJ1-6,TGCGCCAGCAGCCGCGGACAGGGTAGTTCACCCCTCCACTTT,CASSRGQGSSPLHF
TRBV2,-,TRBD1,TRBJ1-5,TGTGCCAGCAGTTTGCCACAGGGGGCGGATCAGCCCCAGCATTTT,CASSLPQGADQPQHF
TRBV3-1/TRBV3-2,-,-,TRBJ2-1,TGTGCCAGCAGCCGGGCCCTTGGGGAGCAGTTCTTC,CASSRALGEQFF
TRBV7-3,-,-,TRBJ2-1,TGTGCCAGCAGCTTACAGGGCAGCTCCTACAATGAGCAGTTCTTC,CASSLQGSSYNEQFF
TRBV10-3,-,TRBD1,TRBJ2-7,TGTGCCATCAGATCTGATGGGGACAGGTGGTACTTC,CAIRSDGDRWYF
TRBV10-3,-,TRBD2,TRBJ2-1,TGTGCCATCAGTGAGCCAGGACTAGCGGGAGGGCCGAGCTCCTACAATGAGCAGTTCTTC,CAISEPGLAGGPSSYNEQFF
TRBV7-2,many,-,TRBJ2-2,TGTGCCAGCAGCTTAGGGATACTAAACACCGGGGAGCTGTTTTTT,CASSLGILNTGELFF
TRBV7-3,-,TRBD2,TRBJ2-5,TGTGCCAGCAGCTTAGGCCAATTAGCGGGAGATGTAGAGACCCAGTACTTC,CASSLGQLAGDVETQYF
TRBV5-1,once,-,TRBJ1-4,TGCGCCAGCAGCTTGGGCTATGCAACTAATGAAAAACTGTTTTTT,CASSLGYATNEKLFF
TRBV9,-,-,TRBJ2-3,TGTGCCAGCAGCACTCGGGACTTCACAGATACGCAGTATTTT,CASSTRDFTDTQYF
TRBV6-6,-,TRBD2,TRBJ2-7,TGTGCCAGCAGTCTTCCTAGCGGGAGGGCTATACGGCAGTACTTC,CASSLPSGRAIRQYF
TRBV3-1/TRBV3-2,-,-,TRBJ2-3,TGTGCCAGCAGCCCTCTCGGCACAGATACGCAGTATTTT,CASSPLGTDTQYF
TRBV10-3,-,TRBD2,TRBJ2-7,TGTGCCATCAGTGAGTCTTCGCGGGAGAACTCCGAGCAGTACTTC,CAISESSRENSEQYF
TRBV5-6,-,TRBD1,TRBJ1-3,TGTGCCAGCAGCCCGGACAGGGGACTATCTGGAAACACCATATATTTT,CASSPDRGLSGNTIYF
TRBV6-1,-,TRBD1,TRBJ2-7,TGTGCCAGCAGTGAAGCCGGGACAGGGGAATACGAGCAGTACTTC,CASSEAGTGEYEQYF
TRBV7-9,-,TRBD1,TRBJ1-2,TGTGCCAGCAGCCCGGGACAGGGCGGTGGTGGCTACACCTTC,CASSPGQGGGGYTF
TRBV6-5,-,TRBD1,TRBJ1-1,TGTGCCAGCAGGGGGACAGGGACTGAAGCTTTCTTT,CASRGTGTEAFF
TRBV29-1,-,-,TRBJ1-2,TGCAGCGTTGAAGATCGGGAGCCCATTGAAGGCTACACCTTC,CSVEDREPIEGYTF
TRBV2,-,-,TRBJ2-3,TGTGCCGCAGGGGGGCTGGACCGCATGACAGATACGCAGTATTTT,CAAGGLDRMTDTQYF
TRBV7-3,-,TRBD2,TRBJ2-7,TGTGCCAGCAGCTTAAGCGCACTAGCGGGAGCCAACGAGCAGTACTTC,CASSLSALAGANEQYF
TRBV10-2,-,-,TRBJ2-2,TGCGCCAGCAGGATATCTAGGCAGACCGGGGAGCTGTTTTTT,CASRISRQTGELFF
TRBV9,few,-,TRBJ2-5,TGTGCCAGCAGCGTAGTCCCCTCGCAAGAGACCCAGTACTTC,CASSVVPSQETQYF
TRBV9,-,TRBD2,TRBJ2-1,TGTGCCAGCAGCGTAGGTATAAGCGGGGCCTACAATGAGCAGTTCTTC,CASSVGISGAYNEQFF
TRBV7-9,-,TRBD1,TRBJ2-7,TGTGCCAGCAGCGGGACAGCTGGAAACTACGAGCAGTACTTC,CASSGTAGNYEQYF
TRBV5-1,-,-,TRBJ2-7,TGCGCCAGCAGCTTGACTTCTGGCTCCTACGAGCAGTACTTC,CASSLTSGSYEQYF
TRBV28,once,TRBD1,TRBJ1-5,TGTGCCAGCAGTCCACCTCCCGGGACAGGGCGTCGGGGCAATCAGCCCCAGCATTTT,CASSPPPGTGRRGNQPQHF
TRBV3-1/TRBV3-2,-,-,TRBJ2-2,TGTGCCAGCAGCCAGCGGTTCAGGGCGGACACCGGGGAGCTGTTTTTT,CASSQRFRADTGELFF
TRBV19,-,-,TRBJ2-3,TGTGCCAGTAGTATAAGGCGGGATACGCAGTATTTT,CASSIRRDTQYF
TRBV19,-,TRBD1,TRBJ2-2,TGTGCCAGTAGTATTCAGGGGGTTGACACCGGGGAGCTGTTTTTT,CASSIQGVDTGELFF
TRBV7-2,-,-,TRBJ2-1,TGTGCCAGCAGCTTCATGGCTTACAATGAGCAGTTCTTC,CASSFMAYNEQFF
TRBV6-5,-,-,TRBJ2-7,TGTGCCAGCACCCCCACGTGGGGGAGGCCCGAGCAGTACTTC,CASTPTWGRPEQYF